The sequence of this T cell receptor beta chain was determined in a study of T cell responses to AZD1222 COVID-19 vaccine. This clone was recorded a few times. Its matching antigen is unknown. The CDR3 extends over 14 amino acids. Per the germline V gene, CDR1 is SNHLY and CDR2 is FYNNEI. V trimming: 9 bases; J trimming: 3 bases; junction bases outside the gene matches: 7. Assay used: immunoSEQ multiplex PCR; TCRdb lists only in-frame clones, some missing. The table has 110,000 to 150,000 clones, 70% to 90% seen once; the top ten hold around 8%. Study-level points and caveats: Repertoires were sampled only after the peak T cell response.

This rearrangement joins TRBV2 to TRBJ2-1; 8 bases are a match to TRBD2. The sequencing used peripheral blood, collected on day 0 of AZD1222 vaccination. The receptor was isolated from an adult in good health. CDR3 in DNA: TGTGCCAGAGAAGCGGGGGCTAACTACAATGAGCAGTTCTTC. Its translation: CAREAGANYNEQFF.